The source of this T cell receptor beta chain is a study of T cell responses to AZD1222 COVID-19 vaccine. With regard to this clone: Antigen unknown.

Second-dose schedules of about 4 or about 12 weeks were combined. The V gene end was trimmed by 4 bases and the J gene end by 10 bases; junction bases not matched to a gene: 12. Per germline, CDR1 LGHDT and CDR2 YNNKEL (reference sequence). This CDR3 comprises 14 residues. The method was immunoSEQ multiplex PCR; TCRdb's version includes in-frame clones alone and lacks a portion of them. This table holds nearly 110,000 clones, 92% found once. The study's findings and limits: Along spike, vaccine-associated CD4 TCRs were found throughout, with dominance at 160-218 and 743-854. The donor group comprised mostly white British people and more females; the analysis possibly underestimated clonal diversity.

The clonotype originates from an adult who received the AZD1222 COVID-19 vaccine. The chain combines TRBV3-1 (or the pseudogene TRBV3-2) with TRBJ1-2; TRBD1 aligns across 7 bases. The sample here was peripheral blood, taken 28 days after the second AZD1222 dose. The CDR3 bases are TGTGCCAGCAGCCTCGGGACCGCAGGGGGATACTACACCTTC. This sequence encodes CASSLGTAGGYYTF.